These T cell receptor beta chains were read from a single sample in a study of beta chain features in type 1 diabetes. Produced via immunoSEQ multiplex PCR; TCRdb's table is partial and in-frame only. The sample carries more than 250,000 clones, about 13% recorded once. Sequencing was performed on naive CD4+ T cells from blood. The origin of the receptors is a man aged 25 to 40 with type 1 diabetes. Both conserved end residues are part of each CDR3. Fields, in order: V gene, D gene, J gene, clone size, CDR3 DNA, CDR3 protein. A D gene is named only where the DNA matches it firmly. Size tells how often a clone was seen (once, few, many) or the class of an expanded clone, and some rows leave it out.

TRBV6-6	-	TRBJ1-2	few	TGTGCCAGCAGGCCATTCGAATCGGGTTCCGGCTACACCTTC	CASRPFESGSGYTF
TRBV7-8	-	TRBJ1-5	-	TGTGCCAGCAGCTTACAAAGCAATCAGCCCCAGCATTTT	CASSLQSNQPQHF
TRBV28	-	TRBJ2-7	-	TGTGCCAGCTGCGGGTTAGGAGCGTCTGGATACTACGAGCAGTACTTC	CASCGLGASGYYEQYF
TRBV10-3	TRBD1	TRBJ2-7	-	TGTGCCATCAGGGGGACAGGGGGCGGCGAGCAGTACTTC	CAIRGTGGGEQYF
TRBV5-1	TRBD2	TRBJ2-1	-	TGCGCCAGCAGCGTGTTAACTAGCGGATCCTACAATGAGCAGTTCTTC	CASSVLTSGSYNEQFF
TRBV27	TRBD1	TRBJ1-2	-	TGTGCCAGCAGTTCACGTCCCGGGACAGGGGAACGGTGGGGCTACACCTTC	CASSSRPGTGERWGYTF
TRBV9	TRBD1	TRBJ1-2	-	TGTGCCAGCACTAGGGGCAGGGGGCTCGAGGGCTACACCTTC	CASTRGRGLEGYTF
TRBV9	-	TRBJ2-5	few	TGTGCCAGCAGCGTAGCAGGGGAGCGTGGAGAGACCCAGTACTTC	CASSVAGERGETQYF
TRBV6-6	-	TRBJ1-1	-	TGTGCCAGCACCTTTAGACCCGGAGGGGACACTGAAGCTTTCTTT	CASTFRPGGDTEAFF
TRBV9	-	TRBJ2-4	few	TGTGCCAGCAGCGTAAGCGAGGAAAGCAGGGTGGGGGCCAAAAACATTCAGTACTTC	CASSVSEESRVGAKNIQYF
TRBV7-2	-	TRBJ2-4	few	TGTGCCAGCAGCTTGAGGGGAGGCGAAAACATTCAGTACTTC	CASSLRGGENIQYF
TRBV28	TRBD2	TRBJ2-4	few	TGTGCCAGCAGTTTAAGATCTAGCGGGAGGTCTCAGTACTTC	CASSLRSSGRSQYF
TRBV18	TRBD2	TRBJ2-1	few	TGTGCCAGCTCACCACGACTAGCGGGAGAAGACTCCTACAATGAGCAGTTCTTC	CASSPRLAGEDSYNEQFF
TRBV4-2	TRBD2	TRBJ2-7	-	TGTGCCAGCAGCCCGGGGACTAGCGGGATTAGCGAGCAGTACTTC	CASSPGTSGISEQYF
TRBV7-9	-	TRBJ1-1	-	TGTGCCAGCAGTTTTCAGGTTAACACTGAAGCTTTCTTT	CASSFQVNTEAFF
TRBV9	TRBD1	TRBJ2-5	few	TGTGCCAGCAGCCCCCGGACAGGGGTGTCCCAAGAGACCCAGTACTTC	CASSPRTGVSQETQYF
TRBV5-1	-	TRBJ1-1	-	TGCGCCAGCTGGGCAGACACTGAAGCTTTCTTT	CASWADTEAFF
TRBV9	-	TRBJ1-1	-	TGTGCCAGCAGCGTAGAAGTTGGGCAGTACACTGAAGCTTTCTTT	CASSVEVGQYTEAFF
TRBV29-1	-	TRBJ2-7	few	TGCAGCGTTAAGAGGATGGCTAGCTCCTACGAGCAGTACTTC	CSVKRMASSYEQYF
TRBV28	TRBD2	TRBJ2-7	few	TGTGCCACCTACCCCCCCGGGGGGGACTACGAGCAGTACTTC	CATYPPGGDYEQYF
TRBV28	TRBD2	TRBJ2-7	-	TGTGCCAGCAGTTTGAAGCGGGGTTACGAGCAGTACTTC	CASSLKRGYEQYF
TRBV18	TRBD2	TRBJ2-7	-	TGTGCCAGCTCACCGCTTACTAGCGGGACCTCCTACGAGCAGTACTTC	CASSPLTSGTSYEQYF
TRBV4-2	-	TRBJ2-7	-	TGTGCCAGCAGCCCGGCGGAGGGCACGAGTACCTACGAGCAGTACTTC	CASSPAEGTSTYEQYF
TRBV2	-	TRBJ2-7	once	TGTGCCAGCAGGAGACAAAACTACGAGCAGTACTTC	CASRRQNYEQYF
TRBV7-2	-	TRBJ2-7	-	TGTGCCAGCAGCGTGGGGGGTTTCATCTCCTACGAGCAGTACTTC	CASSVGGFISYEQYF
TRBV5-4	TRBD2	TRBJ2-1	-	TGTGCCAGCAGCTCACCCGTCGGGGCGGGAGTAACCGATGAGCAGTTCTTC	CASSSPVGAGVTDEQFF
TRBV11-2	TRBD2	TRBJ2-1	few	TGTGCCAGCAGCTCCTTTGGTAGCGGGAGAACTCGTTACAATGAGCAGTTCTTC	CASSSFGSGRTRYNEQFF
TRBV5-4	-	TRBJ2-5	few	TGTGCCAGCAGCTTTCCGTCACGGGAGTCGGGTGAGACCCAGTACTTC	CASSFPSRESGETQYF
TRBV6-6	TRBD1	TRBJ2-7	-	TGTGCCAGCCGATTTACAGGGGGCTCAAGAGAGCAGTACTTC	CASRFTGGSREQYF
TRBV28	TRBD2	TRBJ2-4	-	TGTGCCAGCACCTTAATGGGGGGGATCCCACAGTACTTC	CASTLMGGIPQYF
TRBV20-1	-	TRBJ2-1	-	TGCAGCGTCCCTAGTAACCATGAGCAGTTCTTC	CSVPSNHEQFF
TRBV6-1	TRBD2	TRBJ2-7	-	TGTGCCAGCAGTGGGGGACTAGCGGGAGTTGGCTACGAGCAGTACTTC	CASSGGLAGVGYEQYF
TRBV5-1	TRBD2	TRBJ2-7	-	TGCGCCAGCAGCTCATTAGCGGGAGGTTCCTACGAGCAGTACTTC	CASSSLAGGSYEQYF
TRBV5-1	-	TRBJ1-1	-	TGCGCCAGCAGCGGGCTACAGGGAACTCGGACTGGGACTGAAGCTTTCTTT	CASSGLQGTRTGTEAFF
TRBV5-1	-	TRBJ2-1	-	TGCGCCAGCAGATCTGACAGTGTCTACAATGAGCAGTTCTTC	CASRSDSVYNEQFF
TRBV7-9	TRBD2	TRBJ2-2	-	TGTGCCAGCAGCCCCAGGACTAGCGGGAGCCGGGAGCTGTTTTTT	CASSPRTSGSRELFF
TRBV27	TRBD2	TRBJ2-7	few	TGTGCCAGCAGTCTCCGGGAGGGGGGCTACGAGCAGTACTTC	CASSLREGGYEQYF
TRBV5-6	TRBD2	TRBJ2-7	-	TGTGCCAGCAGCTTGGGCGGGAGAGGGACCTACGAGCAGTACTTC	CASSLGGRGTYEQYF
TRBV28	TRBD2	TRBJ2-7	few	TGTGCCAGCAGTTTCGGGTTAGCGGGAGTTTATAGCTACGAGCAGTACTTC	CASSFGLAGVYSYEQYF
TRBV6-6	TRBD2	TRBJ2-3	-	TGTGCCAGCAGTCGGACTAGCGGGAAGTCCGTGGATACGCAGTATTTT	CASSRTSGKSVDTQYF